Listed below are T cell receptor beta chains from one sample, sequenced in a study of cytomegalovirus exposure and HLA in healthy donors. Profiling relied on immunoSEQ multiplex PCR, and the TCRdb table lists in-frame clones only, not all of them. This table holds approximately 110,000 clones, 88% found once. Material for sequencing was PBMCs. The receptors originated from a woman under 30 in good health and CMV-seronegative. The CDR3 runs from the conserved cysteine through the conserved F or W.

v_call cdr3_aa
TRBV6-5 CASSLLAGSYNEQFF
TRBV9 CASSEGGGHRSYEQYF
TRBV7-2 CASSSGLTYGYTF
TRBV2 CASSPQGAGGYTF
TRBV6-5 CASRYGGSSYEQYF
TRBV9 CASSVETGGTDTQYF
TRBV28 CASSLSRRGIYEQFF
TRBV9 CASSVGLAPTGELFF
TRBV28 CASSLTSVGQYF
TRBV5-1 CASSLDTGTSSYEQYF
TRBV27 CASSPPGHRVETQYF
TRBV9 CASSKAGHYEQYF
TRBV7-9 CASSPGSNEQFF
TRBV19 CASSIGTLPSYEQYF
TRBV19 CASSGSGYISKNIQYF
TRBV7-8 CASSRDREGGNTIYF
TRBV5-1 CASSYGQNPETQYF
TRBV4-1 CASSQDWQGYTF
TRBV28 CASFQKPHGYTF
TRBV6-1 CASTGRDANEKLFF
TRBV28 CASSSYAGGTSNQPQHF
TRBV7-9 CASSPGGVGGRQYEQFF
TRBV28 CASSPERLGGSSYEQYF
TRBV29-1 CSVQPGLAGGTDTQYF
TRBV27 CASSLSHRDPYGYTF
TRBV2 CASGGQGNYGYTF
TRBV27 CASTPSGLAGDRSYEQYF
TRBV7-3 CASSNREREGSLYEQYF